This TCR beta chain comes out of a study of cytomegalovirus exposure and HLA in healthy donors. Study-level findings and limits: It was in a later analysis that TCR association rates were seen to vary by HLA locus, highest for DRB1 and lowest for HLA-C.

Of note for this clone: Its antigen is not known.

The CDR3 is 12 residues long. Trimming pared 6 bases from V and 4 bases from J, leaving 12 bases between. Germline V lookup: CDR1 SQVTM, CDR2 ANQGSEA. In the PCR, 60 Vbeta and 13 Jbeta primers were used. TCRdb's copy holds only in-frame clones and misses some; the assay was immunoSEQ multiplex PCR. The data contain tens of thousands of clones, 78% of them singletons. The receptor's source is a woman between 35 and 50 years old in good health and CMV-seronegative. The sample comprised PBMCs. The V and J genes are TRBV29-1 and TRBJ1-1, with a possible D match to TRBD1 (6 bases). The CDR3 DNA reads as TGCAGCGTGTCACAGGGTGGCACTGAAGCTTTCTTT. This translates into CSVSQGGTEAFF. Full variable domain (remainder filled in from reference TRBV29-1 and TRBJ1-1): SAVISQKPSRDICQRGTSLTIQCQVDSQVTMMFWYRQQPGQSLTLIATANQGSEATYESGFVIDKFPISRPNLTFSTLTVSNMSPEDSSIYLCSVSQGGTEAFFGQGTRLTVV.